Reported below is one T cell receptor beta chain. The antigen is not known. The data belong to a study of cytomegalovirus exposure and HLA in healthy donors. It was with 60 Vbeta and 13 Jbeta primers that the PCR ran. Per the study methods: Later work found approximately 80 million unique TCR beta chains, with roughly 11 million shared. Profiled with immunoSEQ multiplex PCR; TCRdb holds only in-frame clones, not every one. V and J calls and clone size are copied from that table; D and trimming were computed from the DNA. The sample has more than 150,000 clones; more than 75% are singletons. Germline V gene data show CDR1 as SGHTA and CDR2 as FQGNSA. Trimming removed 8 bases from V and 1 base from J, with 14 bases in between. This CDR3 is 14 amino acids long. Healthy bone marrow donors supplied every sample. Study-level points and caveats: Confirmation was obtained in vitro that a few CMV-associated chains are specific for CMV antigens. The dataset shows that most TCR sequences were rare, while some public TCRs occurred in many donors.

This chain connects TRBV7-2 to TRBJ1-1; no reliable D call. The sample was PBMCs. The clonotype originates from a woman aged 25 to 39 in good health and CMV-seropositive. Here the CDR3 reads CASLVPHRNTEAFF. Written as DNA, the CDR3 is TGTGCCAGCCTGGTACCCCATAGGAACACTGAAGCTTTCTTT.